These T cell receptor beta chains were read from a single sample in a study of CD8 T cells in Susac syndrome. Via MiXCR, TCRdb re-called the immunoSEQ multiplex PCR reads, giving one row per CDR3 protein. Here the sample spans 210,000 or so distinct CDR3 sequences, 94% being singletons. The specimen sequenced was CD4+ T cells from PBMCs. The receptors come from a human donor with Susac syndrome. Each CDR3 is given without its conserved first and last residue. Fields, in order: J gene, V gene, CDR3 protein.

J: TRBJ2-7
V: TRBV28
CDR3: ASSLHGGPYEQY

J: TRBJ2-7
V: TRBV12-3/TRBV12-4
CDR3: ASSSSSNEQY

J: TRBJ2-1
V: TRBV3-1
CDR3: ASKGRAGDEQF

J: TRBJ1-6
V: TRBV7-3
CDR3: ASSSHGPQVRSPLH

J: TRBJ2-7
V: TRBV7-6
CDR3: ASSLAGGPSYEQY

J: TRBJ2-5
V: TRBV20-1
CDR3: SARDLKEGGETQY

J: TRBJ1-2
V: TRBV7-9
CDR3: ASSRAIQGAHSYGYT

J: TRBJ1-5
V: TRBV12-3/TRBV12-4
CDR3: ASGVDQPQH

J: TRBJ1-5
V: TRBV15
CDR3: ATSIRQPGGQPQH

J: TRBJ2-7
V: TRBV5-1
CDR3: ASSLDPGFYEQY

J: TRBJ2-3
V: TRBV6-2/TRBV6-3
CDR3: ASSYRPTGSGDTQY

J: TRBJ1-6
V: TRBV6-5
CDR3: ASSYSNVSPLH

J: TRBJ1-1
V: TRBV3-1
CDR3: ASSPGSTTTEAF

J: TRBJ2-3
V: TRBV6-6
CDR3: ASTLGSVADTQY

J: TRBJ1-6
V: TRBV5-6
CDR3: ASSGSGEHRNSPLH

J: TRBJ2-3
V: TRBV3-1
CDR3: ASSQGDTQY

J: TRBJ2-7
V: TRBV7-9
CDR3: ASSPGLAGGAHFYEQY

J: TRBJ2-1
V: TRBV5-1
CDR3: ASSLAQTSAYNEQF

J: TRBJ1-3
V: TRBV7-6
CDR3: ASSLTQGPGNTIY

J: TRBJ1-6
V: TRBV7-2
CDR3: ASKTSYSPLH

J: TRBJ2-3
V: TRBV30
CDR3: AWGPRVDTDTQY

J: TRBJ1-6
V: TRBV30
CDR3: AWRDRISPLH

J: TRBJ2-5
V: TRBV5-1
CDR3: ASSSHGTGNQETQY

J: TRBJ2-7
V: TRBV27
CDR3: ASSWWTGVTYEQY

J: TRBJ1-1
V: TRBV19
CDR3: ASRSYQGPTGVQAF

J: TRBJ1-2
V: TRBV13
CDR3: ASSLGQMANYGYT

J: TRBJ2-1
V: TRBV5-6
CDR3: ASRGREGSYNEQF

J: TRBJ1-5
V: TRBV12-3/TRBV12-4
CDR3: ASSLEGDGNQPQH

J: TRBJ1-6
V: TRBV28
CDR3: ASYYRNSPLH

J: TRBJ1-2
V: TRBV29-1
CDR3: SVGDRGRAGYT

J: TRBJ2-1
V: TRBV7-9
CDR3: ASSRDREINEQF